These 24 T cell receptor beta chains share one sample of origin, sequenced in a study of blood T cell repertoires in COVID-19. Measured with immunoSEQ multiplex PCR; TCRdb has only the in-frame clones, and not every one. The table includes 300,000 to 450,000 clones, over 85% detected once. The sample was peripheral blood. The receptor set was obtained from an older woman with COVID-19, enrolled during active disease.

This clone turned up a few times. CDR3 sequence: CASSEGQAYEKLFF. CDR3 bases: TGTGCCAGCAGTGAAGGACAGGCTTATGAAAAACTGTTTTTT. This chain links TRBV6-1 with TRBJ1-4, with D tentatively TRBD1 (6 bases). Trimming shortened V by 1 base and J by 6 bases, and 9 bases separated the two germline ends. Germline V gene data show CDR1 as MNHNS and CDR2 as SASEGT. The CDR3 is 14 residues long.

The chain uses TRBV28 and TRBJ1-2; perhaps TRBD1 as D (5 bases). CDR1 is MDHEN, CDR2 SYDVKM, per germline. The CDR3 has 14 residues. The V gene lost 1 base and the J gene lost 6 bases, with 12 bases spanning the gap. In nucleotides, the CDR3 is TGTGCCAGCAGTTTATTGCGGGGCCGCAATGGCTACACCTTC. Translated, it gives CASSLLRGRNGYTF.

DNA of the CDR3: TGTGCCACCAGTGATTGGAGCCGGACAGAGAGAAACACTGAAGCTTTCTTT. Translation: CATSDWSRTERNTEAFF. The V and J genes are TRBV24-1 and TRBJ1-1, with a weak D call TRBD1 (6 bases). The germline V gene encodes CDR1 KGHDR and CDR2 SFDVKD. The CDR3 consists of 17 residues. Trimming removed 2 bases from V and 2 bases from J, with 17 bases in between.

The chain links TRBV28 to TRBJ2-7; a possible D gene is TRBD2 (6 bases). The V gene lost 5 bases and the J gene lost 2 bases, with 25 bases spanning the gap. The CDR3 length is 18 residues. Germline lookup yields CDR1 MDHEN and CDR2 SYDVKM. In DNA form, the CDR3 reads TGTGCCAGCAGTGCTGCCCTCGGAATGCGGGACCAAACCTACGAGCAGTACTTC. As protein: CASSAALGMRDQTYEQYF.

J is TRBJ1-2 and V is TRBV19, with D possibly being TRBD1 (6 bases). Germline V lookup: CDR1 LNHDA, CDR2 SQIVND (reference sequence). The CDR3 extends over 16 amino acids. Trimming stripped 3 bases from V and 8 bases from J, with 22 bases between. The chain's CDR3 is CASSIPSTGGVRGYTF. The CDR3 bases are TGTGCCAGTAGTATCCCCTCGACAGGAGGTGTTAGGGGCTACACCTTC.

The genes are TRBV6-6 and TRBJ1-2; D unresolved. Trimming pared 6 bases from V and 7 bases from J, leaving 12 bases between. The CDR3 has 12 residues. Looked up from germline, CDR1 is MNHNY and CDR2 is SVGAGI (reference sequence). In DNA, the CDR3 is TGTGCCAGCAGACGAATGGAGGTTGGCTACACCTTC. It translates to CASRRMEVGYTF.

The J gene is TRBJ1-3, the V gene TRBV3-1 (or the pseudogene TRBV3-2); D may be TRBD1 (5 bases). V was trimmed by 0 bases and J by 2 bases, leaving 5 bases between them. The CDR3 is 14 amino acids. Germline-derived CDR1 and CDR2 are LGHDT and YNNKEL (reference sequence). In DNA, the CDR3 is TGTGCCAGCAGCCAAGAAGGGGCTGGAAACACCATATATTTT. Its protein is CASSQEGAGNTIYF.

The chain couples TRBV2 to TRBJ2-3, with 7 bases matching TRBD2. From germline, CDR1 is SNHLY and CDR2 FYNNEI. The CDR3 is 17 residues long. V trimming: 6 bases; J trimming: 0 bases; junction bases outside the gene matches: 12. The CDR3 spells CASRGPGTTTSTDTQYF. The CDR3 DNA reads as TGTGCCAGCAGAGGCCCGGGGACTACCACTAGCACAGATACGCAGTATTTT.

The chain has TRBV5-1 and TRBJ2-3; TRBD1 is a possible D gene (6 bases). CDR3 length: 15 residues. Per the germline V gene, CDR1 is SGHRS and CDR2 is YFSETQ. V was pared by 4 bases and J by 1 base, with 13 bases between. The CDR3 region is CASSQQGLGTDTQYF. The DNA for the CDR3 is TGCGCCAGCAGCCAACAGGGTTTGGGCACAGATACGCAGTATTTT. The full variable domain, with the rest looked up from reference TRBV5-1 and TRBJ2-3, is KAGVTQTPRYLIKTRGQQVTLSCSPISGHRSVSWYQQTPGQGLQFLFEYFSETQRNKGNFPGRFSGRQFSNSRSEMNVSTLELGDSALYLCASSQQGLGTDTQYFGPGTRLTVL.

This rearrangement joins TRBV28 to TRBJ1-2; D unresolved. V dropped 5 bases and J dropped 4 bases, with 11 bases sitting between them. The CDR3 spans 13 residues. CDR1 MDHEN and CDR2 SYDVKM come from the germline V gene. CDR3 sequence: CASSPSPSYGYTF. CDR3 DNA sequence: TGTGCCAGCAGTCCTAGCCCCTCCTATGGCTACACCTTC.

CDR3 sequence: CASSSTSGGSYNEQFF. For the CDR3, the DNA is TGTGCCAGCAGCAGTACTAGCGGGGGTTCCTACAATGAGCAGTTCTTC. The genes are TRBV11-2 and TRBJ2-1, with 11 bases fitting TRBD2. The CDR3 covers 16 residues. The germline gives CDR1 SGHAT, CDR2 FQNNGV. V gave up 5 bases and J gave up 1 base; unmatched junction bases: 4.

CDR3 nucleotide sequence: TGTGCCAGTAGTTCGGACAGCGGGAACACTGAAGCTTTCTTT. Translated, it gives CASSSDSGNTEAFF. This sequence joins TRBV19 and TRBJ1-1; D might be TRBD1 (6 bases). In germline, CDR1 is LNHDA, CDR2 SQIVND (reference sequence). This CDR3 region has 14 residues. Trimming removed 5 bases from V and 1 base from J, with 11 bases in between. The full variable domain, with the rest looked up from reference TRBV19 and TRBJ1-1, is DGGITQSPKYLFRKEGQNVTLSCEQNLNHDAMYWYRQDPGQGLRLIYYSQIVNDFQKGDIAEGYSVSREKKESFPLTVTSAQKNPTAFYLCASSSDSGNTEAFFGQGTRLTVV.

V usage is TRBV5-1 and J usage is TRBJ1-3; no firm D call. CDR3 length equals 15 residues. Germline V gene lookup returns CDR1 SGHRS and CDR2 YFSETQ. The ends were cut back, 7 bases at V and 0 bases at J, with 14 bases in the middle. The CDR3 loop is CASGEGQISGNTIYF. CDR3 sequence (DNA): TGCGCCAGCGGAGAAGGCCAAATCTCTGGAAACACCATATATTTT.

V usage is TRBV7-2 and J usage is TRBJ1-1; a weak D match, TRBD1 (5 bases). Germline-derived CDR1 and CDR2 are SGHTA and FQGNSA. This CDR3 region has 14 residues. Trimming took 5 bases from V and 1 from J, leaving 11 bases between them. Here the CDR3 reads CASSPDGGNTEAFF. The DNA of the CDR3 is TGTGCCAGCAGCCCTGACGGGGGGAACACTGAAGCTTTCTTT.

The chain links TRBV6-5 to TRBJ1-1; the D is unclear. The germline V gene encodes CDR1 MNHEY and CDR2 SVGAGI. This CDR3 is built from 12 residues. CDR3 DNA sequence: TGTGCGGTACTAGGGCCCAGCACTGAAGCTTTCTTT. This translates into CAVLGPSTEAFF.

The rearrangement uses TRBV5-6 and TRBJ2-5; 8 nucleotides line up with TRBD2. Germline loops: CDR1 SGHDT, CDR2 YYEEEE. The CDR3 extends over 14 amino acids. Germline trimming cut 6 bases from V and 4 bases from J; bases unmatched to any gene: 8. The CDR3 DNA is TGTGCCAGCATCCTTACGGGGGGGCGAGAGACCCAGTACTTC. Translation: CASILTGGRETQYF.

The chain joins TRBV19 to TRBJ2-1, with D hard to call. V was cut by 1 base and J by 1 base, with 8 bases left in between. CDR3 length equals 15 residues. Germline assignment: CDR1 LNHDA and CDR2 SQIVND (reference sequence). The CDR3 nucleotides are TGTGCCAGTAGTATAGCTTTCGGTTCCTACAATGAGCAGTTCTTC. It is translated as CASSIAFGSYNEQFF. The full variable domain, its missing parts supplied by reference TRBV19 and TRBJ2-1, is DGGITQSPKYLFRKEGQNVTLSCEQNLNHDAMYWYRQDPGQGLRLIYYSQIVNDFQKGDIAEGYSVSREKKESFPLTVTSAQKNPTAFYLCASSIAFGSYNEQFFGPGTRLTVL.

The chain employs TRBV7-8 and TRBJ1-1, with D unresolved. Germline V gives CDR1 SGHVS, CDR2 FQNEAQ. V was pared by 2 bases and J by 5 bases, with 9 bases between. This CDR3 has 13 amino acids. CDR3 DNA sequence: TGTGCCAGCAGCTTAACCGGGATAACTGAAGCTTTCTTT. Translating gives CASSLTGITEAFF.

This chain's CDR3 is CASSFWGQNNEQFF. For the CDR3, the DNA is TGTGCCAGCAGTTTTTGGGGGCAGAACAATGAGCAGTTCTTC. V is TRBV28 and J is TRBJ2-1; maybe TRBD1 (6 bases). V was clipped by 3 bases and J by 5 bases, with 11 bases between them. This CDR3 contains 14 residues. The germline V gene encodes CDR1 MDHEN and CDR2 SYDVKM.

This chain joins TRBV7-3 and TRBJ1-2; perhaps TRBD1 as D (5 bases). The CDR3 has 12 residues. The germline gives CDR1 SGHTA, CDR2 FQGTGA. The V gene lost 5 bases and the J gene lost 8 bases, with 12 bases spanning the gap. Written as DNA, the CDR3 is TGTGCCAGCAGCCTTGGAGGGGAAGGCTACACCTTC. This encodes CASSLGGEGYTF.

The chain joins TRBV13 to TRBJ2-5; TRBD2 matches at 8 bases. With 4 bases clipped from V and 4 bases from J, the junction kept 14 bases outside the gene matches. The CDR3 loop spans 17 amino acids. The germline CDR1 and CDR2 sequences are PRHDT and FYEKMQ (reference sequence). This chain's CDR3 is CASSSRPPLTSGETQYF. CDR3 coding DNA: TGTGCCAGCAGCTCCCGACCGCCTCTCACTAGCGGAGAGACCCAGTACTTC.

This rearrangement joins TRBV29-1 to TRBJ2-5; 7 nucleotides agree with TRBD1. With V trimmed by 3 bases and J by 1 base, 8 bases remained unmatched. The CDR3 has 15 residues. CDR1 and CDR2 (germline): SQVTM, ANQGSEA. The CDR3 reads CSVEKGASSQETQYF. The CDR3 DNA is TGCAGCGTTGAGAAGGGGGCGTCGAGCCAAGAGACCCAGTACTTC.

V is TRBV6-5 and J is TRBJ1-1; the D is unclear. Germline assignment: CDR1 MNHEY and CDR2 SVGAGI. V lost 6 bases, J lost 0 bases, and 8 bases lay in between. The CDR3 is 13 residues long. In DNA form, the CDR3 reads TGTGCCAGCAGACAGAGTATGAACACTGAAGCTTTCTTT. It yields the protein CASRQSMNTEAFF.

This clone is a singleton in its sample. The rearrangement links TRBV2 to TRBJ2-7; D might be TRBD2 (6 bases). Germline V gene sequence: CDR1 SNHLY, CDR2 FYNNEI. With 5 bases removed from V and 3 bases from J, the gap between germline ends came to 11 bases. This CDR3 is 13 amino acids long. CDR3 DNA sequence: TGTGCCAGCAGTCACGGGAGTCTCTACGAGCAGTACTTC. It translates to CASSHGSLYEQYF.